This T cell receptor (beta chain) was observed in a study of blood T cell repertoires in COVID-19. This clone has only a few counts. Germline V gives CDR1 SGDLS, CDR2 YYNGEE. CDR3 length equals 14 residues. With 0 bases removed from V and 1 base from J, the gap between germline ends came to 4 bases. Data came from immunoSEQ multiplex PCR; TCRdb stores just in-frame clones and leaves some out. The sample has about 210,000 clones; 75% to 90% are singletons. The source is a woman aged 25-40 years who had been exposed to COVID-19. Sequenced sample: PBMCs or T cells enriched from blood (not recorded which). The chain employs TRBV9 and TRBJ2-2, with D unresolved. The CDR3 region is CASSVAGNTGELFF. CDR3 DNA: TGTGCCAGCAGCGTAGCGGGGAACACCGGGGAGCTGTTTTTT.